The clone carrying this T cell receptor (beta chain) was seen only once. Its antigen is still unknown. The PCR employed 60 Vbeta primers together with 13 Jbeta primers. Sequencing was performed with immunoSEQ multiplex PCR; in TCRdb, only in-frame clones are kept and a portion is missing. This table has approximately 150,000 clones, roughly 75% appearing once. The sample is drawn from a study of cytomegalovirus exposure and HLA in healthy donors. Study-wide points: For most TCR sequences rarity was the rule, although some public TCRs occurred in many donors. Per a later analysis, HLA-associated TCR beta chains showed more clonal expansion than other, equally common TCR beta chains.

The sample consisted of PBMCs. The TCR comes from a young man in good health and CMV-seropositive.

The CDR3: CSVREGGGKETQYF. In nucleotides, the CDR3 is TGCAGCGTTCGCGAAGGGGGCGGAAAGGAGACCCAGTACTTC. The chain carries TRBV29-1 and TRBJ2-5, with TRBD1 matching over 7 bases. This CDR3 has 14 amino acids. V shed 5 bases and J 5 bases; nucleotides not matched to a gene: 11. CDR1 is SQVTM, CDR2 ANQGSEA, per germline.